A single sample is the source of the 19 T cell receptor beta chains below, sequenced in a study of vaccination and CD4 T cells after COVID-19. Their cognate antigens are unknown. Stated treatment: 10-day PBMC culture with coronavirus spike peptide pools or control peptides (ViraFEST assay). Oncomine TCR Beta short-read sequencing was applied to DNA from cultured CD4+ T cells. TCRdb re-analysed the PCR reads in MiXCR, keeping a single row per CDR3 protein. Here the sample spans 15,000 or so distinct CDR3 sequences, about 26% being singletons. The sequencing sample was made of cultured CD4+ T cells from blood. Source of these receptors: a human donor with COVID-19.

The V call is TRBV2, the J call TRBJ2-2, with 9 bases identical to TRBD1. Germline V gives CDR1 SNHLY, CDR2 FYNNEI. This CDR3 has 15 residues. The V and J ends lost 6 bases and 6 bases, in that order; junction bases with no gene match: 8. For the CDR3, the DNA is TGTGCCAGCAGCGCCACCGGGACAGGGTCCGGGGAGCTGTTTTTT. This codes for CASSATGTGSGELFF.

The CDR3, as DNA: TGTGCCAGCAGTTTCAGGACTAGCGGGGGGACCATTCAGTACTTC. Its protein product is CASSFRTSGGTIQYF. The gene calls are TRBV6-2 or TRBV6-3 and TRBJ2-4; 14 bases line up with TRBD2. The CDR3 runs to 15 residues. V dropped 4 bases and J dropped 9; count of bases not matched to a gene: 5. CDR1 is MNHEY, CDR2 SVGEGT, per germline.

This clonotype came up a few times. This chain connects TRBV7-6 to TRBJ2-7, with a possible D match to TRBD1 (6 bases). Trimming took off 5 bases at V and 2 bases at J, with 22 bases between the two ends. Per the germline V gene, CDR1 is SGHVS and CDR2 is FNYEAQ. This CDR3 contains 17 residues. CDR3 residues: CASSPESQTGQTYEQYF. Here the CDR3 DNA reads TGTGCCAGCAGCCCCGAATCCCAAACTGGACAGACCTACGAGCAGTACTTC.

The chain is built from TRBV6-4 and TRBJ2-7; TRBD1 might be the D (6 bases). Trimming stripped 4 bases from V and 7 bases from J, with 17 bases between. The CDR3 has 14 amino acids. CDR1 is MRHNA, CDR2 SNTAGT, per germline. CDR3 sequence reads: CASSVEQGNKEQYF. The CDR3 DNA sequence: TGTGCCAGCAGTGTCGAACAGGGTAATAAGGAGCAGTACTTC.

CDR3 loop: CASSEQAGPSYEQYF. DNA of the CDR3: TGTGCCAGCAGTGAACAGGCGGGGCCGTCCTACGAGCAGTACTTC. The V call is TRBV2, the J call TRBJ2-7, with D perhaps TRBD2 (6 bases). V shed 2 bases and J shed 1 base, with 12 bases lying between them. The CDR3 extends over 15 amino acids. From germline, CDR1 is SNHLY and CDR2 FYNNEI. Drawing the rest from reference TRBV2 and TRBJ2-7, the complete variable domain is EPEVTQTPSHQVTQMGQEVILRCVPISNHLYFYWYRQILGQKVEFLVSFYNNEISEKSEIFDDQFSVERPDGSNFTLKIRSTKLEDSAMYFCASSEQAGPSYEQYFGPGTRLTVT.

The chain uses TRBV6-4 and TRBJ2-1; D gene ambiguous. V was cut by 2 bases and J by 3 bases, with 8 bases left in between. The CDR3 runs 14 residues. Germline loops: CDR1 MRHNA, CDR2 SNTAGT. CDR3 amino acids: CASSDGKDYNEQFF. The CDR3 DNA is TGTGCCAGCAGTGACGGTAAGGACTACAATGAGCAGTTCTTC.

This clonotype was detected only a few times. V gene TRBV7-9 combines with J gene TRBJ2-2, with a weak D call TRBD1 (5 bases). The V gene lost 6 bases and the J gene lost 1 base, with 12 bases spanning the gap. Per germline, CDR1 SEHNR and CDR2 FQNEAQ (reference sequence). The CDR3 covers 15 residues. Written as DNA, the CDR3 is TGTGCCAGCAGTCCTGACAGATGGAACACCGGGGAGCTGTTTTTT. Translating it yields CASSPDRWNTGELFF.

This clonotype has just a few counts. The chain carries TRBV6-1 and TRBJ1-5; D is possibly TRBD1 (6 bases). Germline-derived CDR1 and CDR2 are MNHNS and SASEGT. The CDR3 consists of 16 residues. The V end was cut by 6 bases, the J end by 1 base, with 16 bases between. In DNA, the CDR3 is TGTGCCAGCAGGTTAGGGACATTTGGGAGCAATCAGCCCCAGCATTTT. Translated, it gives CASRLGTFGSNQPQHF.

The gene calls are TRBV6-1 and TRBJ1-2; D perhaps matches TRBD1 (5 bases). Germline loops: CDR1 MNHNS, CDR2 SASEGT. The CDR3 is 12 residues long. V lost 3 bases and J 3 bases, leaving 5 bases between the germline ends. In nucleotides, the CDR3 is TGTGCCAGCAGTGACAGGGACTATGGCTACACCTTC. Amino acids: CASSDRDYGYTF.

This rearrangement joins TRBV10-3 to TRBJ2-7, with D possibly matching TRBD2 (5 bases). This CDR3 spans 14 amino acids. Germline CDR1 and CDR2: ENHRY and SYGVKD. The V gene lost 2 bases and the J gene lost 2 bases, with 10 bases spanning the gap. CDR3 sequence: CAISEGPGTYEQYF. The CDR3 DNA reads TGTGCCATCAGTGAGGGGCCGGGAACCTACGAGCAGTACTTC.

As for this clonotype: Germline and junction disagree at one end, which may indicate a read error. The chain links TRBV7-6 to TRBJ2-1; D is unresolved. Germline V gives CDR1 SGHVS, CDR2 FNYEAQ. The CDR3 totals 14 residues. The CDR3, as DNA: TGTGCTAGCAGCTTGGGATTCGCGAACAATGAGCAGTTCTTC. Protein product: CASSLGFANNEQFF.

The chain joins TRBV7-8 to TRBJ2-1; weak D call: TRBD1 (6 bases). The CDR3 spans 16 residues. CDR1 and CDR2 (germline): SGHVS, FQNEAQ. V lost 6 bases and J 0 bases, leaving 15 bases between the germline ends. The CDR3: CASRVSGTSSYNEQFF. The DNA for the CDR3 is TGTGCCAGCAGGGTCTCCGGGACAAGCTCCTACAATGAGCAGTTCTTC.

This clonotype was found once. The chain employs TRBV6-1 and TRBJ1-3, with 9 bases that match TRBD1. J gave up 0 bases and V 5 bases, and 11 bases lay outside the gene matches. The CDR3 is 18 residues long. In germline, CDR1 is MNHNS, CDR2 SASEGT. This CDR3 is CASSTSLLTGGSGNTIYF. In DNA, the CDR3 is TGTGCCAGCAGTACCTCTCTCCTGACAGGGGGCTCTGGAAACACCATATATTTT.

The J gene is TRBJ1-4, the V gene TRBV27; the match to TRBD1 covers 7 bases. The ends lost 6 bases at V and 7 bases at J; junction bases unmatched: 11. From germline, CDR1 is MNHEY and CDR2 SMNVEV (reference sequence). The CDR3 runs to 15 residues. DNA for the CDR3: TGTGCCAGCAGGCCACACAGGGGTACTGGTGAAAAACTGTTTTTT. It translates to CASRPHRGTGEKLFF. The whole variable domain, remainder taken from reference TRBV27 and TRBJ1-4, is EAQVTQNPRYLITVTGKKLTVTCSQNMNHEYMSWYRQDPGLGLRQIYYSMNVEVTDKGDVPEGYKVSRKEKRNFPLILESPSPNQTSLYFCASRPHRGTGEKLFFGSGTQLSVL.

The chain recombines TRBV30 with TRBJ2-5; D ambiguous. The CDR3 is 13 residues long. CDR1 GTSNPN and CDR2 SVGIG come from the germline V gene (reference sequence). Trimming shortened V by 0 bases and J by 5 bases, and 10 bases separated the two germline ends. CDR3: CAWSVGGTETQYF. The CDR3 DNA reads TGTGCCTGGAGTGTAGGCGGCACGGAGACCCAGTACTTC.

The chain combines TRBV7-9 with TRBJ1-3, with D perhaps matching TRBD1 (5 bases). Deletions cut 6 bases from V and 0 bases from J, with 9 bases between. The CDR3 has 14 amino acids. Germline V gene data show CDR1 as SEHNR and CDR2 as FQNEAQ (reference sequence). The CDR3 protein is CASRKGVSGNTIYF. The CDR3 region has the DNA TGTGCCAGCAGGAAAGGGGTCTCTGGAAACACCATATATTTT.

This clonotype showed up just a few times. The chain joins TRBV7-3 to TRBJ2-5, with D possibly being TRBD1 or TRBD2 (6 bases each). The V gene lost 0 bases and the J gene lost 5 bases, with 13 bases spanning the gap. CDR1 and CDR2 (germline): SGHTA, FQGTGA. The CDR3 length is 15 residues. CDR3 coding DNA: TGTGCCAGCAGCTTAACCCGGGGGCTGGGGGAGACCCAGTACTTC. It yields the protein CASSLTRGLGETQYF.

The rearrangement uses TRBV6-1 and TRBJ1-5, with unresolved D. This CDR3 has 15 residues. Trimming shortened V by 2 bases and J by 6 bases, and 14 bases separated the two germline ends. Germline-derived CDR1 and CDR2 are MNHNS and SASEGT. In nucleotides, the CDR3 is TGTGCCAGCAGTGAACTAGGGTTTCGCGGTCAGCCCCAGCATTTT. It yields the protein CASSELGFRGQPQHF.

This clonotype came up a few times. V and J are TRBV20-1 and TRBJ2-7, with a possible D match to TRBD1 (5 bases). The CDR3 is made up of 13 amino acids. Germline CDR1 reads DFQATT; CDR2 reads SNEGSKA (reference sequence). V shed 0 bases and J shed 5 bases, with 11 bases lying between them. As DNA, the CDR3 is TGCAGTGCTAGAGAGGCAGGGTACCACGAGCAGTACTTC. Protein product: CSAREAGYHEQYF.